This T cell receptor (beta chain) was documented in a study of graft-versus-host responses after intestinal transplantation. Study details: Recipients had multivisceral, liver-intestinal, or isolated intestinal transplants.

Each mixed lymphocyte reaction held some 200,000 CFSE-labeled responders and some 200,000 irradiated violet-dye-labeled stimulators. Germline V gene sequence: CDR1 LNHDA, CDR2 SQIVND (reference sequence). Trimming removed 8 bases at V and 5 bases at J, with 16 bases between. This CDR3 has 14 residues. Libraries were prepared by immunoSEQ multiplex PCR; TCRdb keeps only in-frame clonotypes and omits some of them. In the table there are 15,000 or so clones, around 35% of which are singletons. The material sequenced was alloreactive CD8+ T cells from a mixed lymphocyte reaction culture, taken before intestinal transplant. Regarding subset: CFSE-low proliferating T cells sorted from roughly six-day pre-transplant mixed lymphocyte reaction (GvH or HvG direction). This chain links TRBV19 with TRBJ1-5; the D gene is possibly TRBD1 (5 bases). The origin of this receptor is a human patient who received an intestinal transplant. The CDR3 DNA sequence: TGTGCCAGTCATGAAGGAGGGGATTATCAGCCCCAGCATTTT. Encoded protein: CASHEGGDYQPQHF. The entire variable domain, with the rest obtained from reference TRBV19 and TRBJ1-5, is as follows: DGGITQSPKYLFRKEGQNVTLSCEQNLNHDAMYWYRQDPGQGLRLIYYSQIVNDFQKGDIAEGYSVSREKKESFPLTVTSAQKNPTAFYLCASHEGGDYQPQHFGDGTRLSIL.